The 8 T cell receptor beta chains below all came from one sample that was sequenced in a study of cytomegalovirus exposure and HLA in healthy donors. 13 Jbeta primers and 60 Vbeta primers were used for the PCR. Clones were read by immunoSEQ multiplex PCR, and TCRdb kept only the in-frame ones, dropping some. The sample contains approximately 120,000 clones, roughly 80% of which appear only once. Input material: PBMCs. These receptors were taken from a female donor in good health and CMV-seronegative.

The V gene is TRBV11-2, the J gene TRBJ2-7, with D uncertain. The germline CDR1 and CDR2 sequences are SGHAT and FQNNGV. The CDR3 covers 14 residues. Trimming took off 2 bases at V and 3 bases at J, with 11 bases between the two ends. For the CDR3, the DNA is TGTGCCAGCAGCTTATTGTACAGTAACTACGAGCAGTACTTC. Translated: CASSLLYSNYEQYF. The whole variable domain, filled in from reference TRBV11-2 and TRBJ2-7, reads EAGVAQSPRYKIIEKRQSVAFWCNPISGHATLYWYQQILGQGPKLLIQFQNNGVVDDSQLPKDRFSAERLKGVDSTLKIQPAKLEDSAVYLCASSLLYSNYEQYFGPGTRLTVT.

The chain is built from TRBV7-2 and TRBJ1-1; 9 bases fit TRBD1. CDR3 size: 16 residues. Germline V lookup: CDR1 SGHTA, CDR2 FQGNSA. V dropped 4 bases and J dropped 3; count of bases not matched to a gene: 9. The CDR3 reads CASSWRRDRGDTEAFF. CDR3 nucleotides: TGTGCCAGCAGCTGGAGAAGAGACAGGGGGGACACTGAAGCTTTCTTT.

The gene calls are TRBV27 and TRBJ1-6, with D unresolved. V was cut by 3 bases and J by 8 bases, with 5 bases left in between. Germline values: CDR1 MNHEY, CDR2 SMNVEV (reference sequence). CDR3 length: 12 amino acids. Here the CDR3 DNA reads TGTGCCAGCAGTTTTATTGATTCACCCCTCCACTTT. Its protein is CASSFIDSPLHF.

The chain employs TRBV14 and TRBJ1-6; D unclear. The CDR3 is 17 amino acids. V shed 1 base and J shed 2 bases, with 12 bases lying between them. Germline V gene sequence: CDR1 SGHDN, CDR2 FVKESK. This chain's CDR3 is CASSQVHLSPYNSPLHF. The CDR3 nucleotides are TGTGCCAGCAGCCAAGTTCACTTAAGCCCCTATAATTCACCCCTCCACTTT.

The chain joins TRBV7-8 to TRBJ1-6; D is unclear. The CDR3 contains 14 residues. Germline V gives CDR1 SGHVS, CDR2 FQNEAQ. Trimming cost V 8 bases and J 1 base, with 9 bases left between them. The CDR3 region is CASVGGSYNSPLHF. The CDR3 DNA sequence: TGTGCCAGCGTCGGCGGTTCCTATAATTCACCCCTCCACTTT.

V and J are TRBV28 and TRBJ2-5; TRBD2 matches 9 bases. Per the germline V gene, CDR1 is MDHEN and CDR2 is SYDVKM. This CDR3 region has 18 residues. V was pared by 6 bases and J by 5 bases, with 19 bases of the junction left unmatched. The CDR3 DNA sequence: TGTGCCAGCAGCAGGGGCCGATTGGGCGGGGGGGCGACCGAGACCCAGTACTTC. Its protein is CASSRGRLGGGATETQYF.

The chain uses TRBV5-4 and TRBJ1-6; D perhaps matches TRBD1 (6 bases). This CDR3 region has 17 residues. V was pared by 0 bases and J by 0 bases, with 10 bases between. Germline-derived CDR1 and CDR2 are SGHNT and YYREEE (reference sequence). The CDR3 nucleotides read TGTGCCAGCAGCTTGGGACAGGCTAGCTCCTATAATTCACCCCTCCACTTT. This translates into CASSLGQASSYNSPLHF. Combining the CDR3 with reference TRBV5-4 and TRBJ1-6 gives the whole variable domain ETGVTQSPTHLIKTRGQQVTLRCSSQSGHNTVSWYQQALGQGPQFIFQYYREEENGRGNFPPRFSGLQFPNYSSELNVNALELDDSALYLCASSLGQASSYNSPLHFGNGTRLTVT.

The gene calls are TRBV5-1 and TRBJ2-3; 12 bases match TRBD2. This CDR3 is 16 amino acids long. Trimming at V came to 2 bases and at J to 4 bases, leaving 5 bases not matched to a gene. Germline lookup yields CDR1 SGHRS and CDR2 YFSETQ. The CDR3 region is CASSLGLAGRSDTQYF. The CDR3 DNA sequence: TGCGCCAGCAGCTTAGGACTAGCGGGGAGGTCAGATACGCAGTATTTT.